This is a list of T cell receptor beta chains from one sample in a study of T cells in Graves' hyperthyroidism and ophthalmopathy. One entry per CDR3 protein, called by TCRdb with MiXCR from the multiplex PCR reads. The table lists 490,000 or so distinct CDR3 sequences, approximately 20% of them singletons. The sequencing input was blood. These receptor sequences come from a man in his forties or fifties with Graves' ophthalmopathy. Each CDR3 is given with its conserved first and last residue. The D gene is left open where the match is weak. Not every row has a clone size; where given, it reads once, few, many or a size class.

TRBV15	few	TRBJ2-5	NA	TGTGCCACCAGCAGAGGCGGGCAAGAGACCCAGTACTTC	CATSRGGQETQYF
TRBV2	NA	TRBJ2-7	NA	TGTACCAGCATTGAGGAGGGACAGACCTACGAGCAGTACTTC	CTSIEEGQTYEQYF
TRBV3-1	many	TRBJ2-5	NA	TGTGCCAGCAGCCAAGTGTCGGGACAAGAGACCCAGTACTTC	CASSQVSGQETQYF
TRBV7-3	many	TRBJ2-7	NA	TGTGCCAGCAGCAGAAGAGCCGGGGGCGAGCAGTACTTC	CASSRRAGGEQYF
TRBV6-1	few	TRBJ2-7	TRBD2	TGTGCCAGTGGGGACGGGAGGAGCTACGAGCAGTACTTC	CASGDGRSYEQYF
TRBV5-1	once	TRBJ2-3	NA	TGCGCCAGCAGCTTGGGGTCGGGACTTAACACAGATACGCAGTATTTT	CASSLGSGLNTDTQYF
TRBV10-3	NA	TRBJ2-7	NA	TGTGCCTCTAGAGGGAACTTCGAGCAGTACTTC	CASRGNFEQYF
TRBV7-8	many	TRBJ2-3	NA	TGTGCCAGCAGCTTAGTGAGGACCACAGATACGCAGTATTTT	CASSLVRTTDTQYF
TRBV2	many	TRBJ1-1	NA	TGTGCCAGCAGTGAATCGGGACGGGTGGCAGAAGCTTTCTTT	CASSESGRVAEAFF
TRBV6-1	NA	TRBJ2-7	NA	TGTGCCAGTCGGGGGCTATCCGAGCAGTACTTC	CASRGLSEQYF
TRBV6-6	few	TRBJ1-1	TRBD1	TGTGCCAGCAGTTACAATCGGGGCCGGTCAGGGGGTAGAGCCACTGAAGCTTTCTTT	CASSYNRGRSGGRATEAFF
TRBV5-1	NA	TRBJ2-3	TRBD2	TGCGCCAGCAGCTTGTCGAGCGGGGCCGGAGGTACGCAGTATTTT	CASSLSSGAGGTQYF
TRBV7-3	many	TRBJ2-1	TRBD1	TGTGCCAGCAGCTTTGGGACAGAAAACAATGAGCAGTTCTTC	CASSFGTENNEQFF
TRBV5-1	many	TRBJ2-7	TRBD2	TGCGCCAGCAGCTTGATGACCGGGACTACCTTCTACGAGCAGTACTTC	CASSLMTGTTFYEQYF
TRBV20-1	many	TRBJ2-7	NA	TGCAGTGCTCCAGGCATGGCCTACGAGCAGTACTTC	CSAPGMAYEQYF
TRBV6-1	few	TRBJ2-3	NA	TGTGCCAGCAGCTTGACTGGGTTGACACAACCCCCTATCCTTTCCGCAGATACGCAGTATTTT	CASSLTGLTQPPILSADTQYF
TRBV20-1	few	TRBJ2-3	NA	TGCAGTGTTGACTATCCTCCAGATACGCAGTATTTT	CSVDYPPDTQYF
TRBV6-5	many	TRBJ1-4	TRBD1	TGTGCCAGCAGTTACTTCAGGGGGGGCACTAATGAAAAACTGTTTTTT	CASSYFRGGTNEKLFF
TRBV24-1	NA	TRBJ2-2	NA	TGTGCCACCAGTGAGACTACGTTGACCGGGGAGCTGTTTTTT	CATSETTLTGELFF
TRBV6-2/TRBV6-3	NA	TRBJ2-1	NA	TGTGCCAGCAGCCCTTATACAGCGTTCTCGGGGAATGAGCAGTTCTTC	CASSPYTAFSGNEQFF
TRBV6-2/TRBV6-3	NA	TRBJ2-3	NA	TGTGCCAGCACTCTAGAGGACACGGTAACAGATACGCAGTATTTT	CASTLEDTVTDTQYF
TRBV7-9	NA	TRBJ2-1	NA	TGTGCCAGCAGCTTAGGTCAGATCAACAATGAGCAGTTCTTC	CASSLGQINNEQFF
TRBV2	few	TRBJ2-5	TRBD2	TGTGCCAGCAAAAGACTAGCACTCCGCCAAGAGACCCAGTACTTC	CASKRLALRQETQYF
TRBV5-1	few	TRBJ1-1	TRBD1	TGCGCCAGCGACTCTACAGGGGCAGGAACTGAAGCTTTCTTT	CASDSTGAGTEAFF
TRBV7-8	many	TRBJ2-1	NA	TGTGCCAGCAGCTTAGCGGGTCACTACAATGAGCAGTTCTTC	CASSLAGHYNEQFF
TRBV20-1	few	TRBJ2-7	NA	TGCAGTGCTAGTTTCAGGGGCTACGAGCAGTACTTC	CSASFRGYEQYF
TRBV11-2	few	TRBJ1-2	TRBD1	TGTGCCAGCAGCCTCAGGGGGCGAGGCTACACCTTC	CASSLRGRGYTF
TRBV13	NA	TRBJ2-1	NA	TGTGCCAGCAGCTTAGTACAAAACAATGAGCAGTTCTTC	CASSLVQNNEQFF
TRBV5-6	many	TRBJ2-5	TRBD1	TGTGCCAGCAGCTTGGGGCAGGGGGCTGTGACCCAGTACTTC	CASSLGQGAVTQYF
TRBV28	many	TRBJ1-2	NA	TGTGCCAGCAGTCCCCTAGTGGGCCGTGGCTACACCTTC	CASSPLVGRGYTF
TRBV3-1	many	TRBJ2-3	NA	TGTGCCAGCAGCTCACGGGCCACAGATACGCAGTATTTT	CASSSRATDTQYF
TRBV3-1	NA	TRBJ2-2	TRBD2	TGTGCCAGCAGCCAGCAAACTAGCGGGGCCCATACCGGGGAGCTGTTTTTT	CASSQQTSGAHTGELFF
TRBV7-3	many	TRBJ2-7	TRBD2	TGTGCCAGCAGGTGGAAACCGGGAGGCTACGAGCAGTACTTC	CASRWKPGGYEQYF
TRBV4-3	few	TRBJ2-2	TRBD1	TGCGCCAGCAGCCAAGTTCGAGGGACAGGGGGCGGCTGGGTCCCCGGGGAGCTGTTTTTT	CASSQVRGTGGGWVPGELFF
TRBV18	NA	TRBJ2-5	TRBD1	TGTGCCAGCTCACCCAGGACAGGGCCCAAAGAGACCCAGTACTTC	CASSPRTGPKETQYF
TRBV28	many	TRBJ2-1	NA	TGTGCCAGCCTTCAGTACAATGAGCAGTTCTTC	CASLQYNEQFF
TRBV2	many	TRBJ2-2	TRBD2	TGTGCCAGCAGTGTGGCGGGAGGGACCGGGGAGCTGTTTTTT	CASSVAGGTGELFF
TRBV20-1	NA	TRBJ1-2	NA	TGCAGTGCTAGAGAGGCCAGTGTGGGGTATGGCTACACCTTC	CSAREASVGYGYTF
TRBV2	few	TRBJ2-1	NA	TGTGCCAGCAGTGATCGTGGGACAAACTTGATTGAGCAGTTCTTC	CASSDRGTNLIEQFF
TRBV6-1	NA	TRBJ2-2	NA	TGTGCCAGCAGCACTAGGCACAATAACACCGGGGAGCTGTTTTTT	CASSTRHNNTGELFF
TRBV5-5	NA	TRBJ1-5	NA	TGTGCCAGCAGCCGGGACACAAATAGCAATCAGCCCCAGCATTTT	CASSRDTNSNQPQHF
TRBV6-1	NA	TRBJ2-7	NA	TGTGCCAGCACCTATGGACTGATGAGCTACGAGCAGTACTTC	CASTYGLMSYEQYF
TRBV11-2	many	TRBJ2-1	TRBD1	TGTGCCAGCAGCTTAGAGAGGACAGGGTACAATGAGCAGTTCTTC	CASSLERTGYNEQFF
TRBV4-1	few	TRBJ2-4	NA	TGCGCCAGCCGCAATGTGCCGGGTGAAAACATTCAGTACTTC	CASRNVPGENIQYF
TRBV6-2/TRBV6-3	few	TRBJ2-5	NA	TGTGCCAGCAGGGGGGACAACCAAGAGACCCAGTACTTC	CASRGDNQETQYF
TRBV6-1	few	TRBJ1-5	NA	TGTGCCAGCGTGTTAGGGCCGAATTATAGCAATCAGCCCCAGCATTTT	CASVLGPNYSNQPQHF
TRBV10-3	NA	TRBJ2-5	NA	TGTGCCATCAGTGAGCGGGGGTTAGAAGAGACCCAGTACTTC	CAISERGLEETQYF
TRBV20-1	few	TRBJ2-5	TRBD2	TGCAGTGCTAGTGGGACTAGTGTAGAGACCCAGTACTTC	CSASGTSVETQYF
TRBV12-3/TRBV12-4	NA	TRBJ1-1	NA	TGTGCCAGGAAGGGGGGAGTAGATGGCACTGAAGCTTTCTTT	CARKGGVDGTEAFF
TRBV18	NA	TRBJ1-3	NA	TGTGCCAGCTCACCGGCGCAGCCCTACTCTGGAAACACCATATATTTT	CASSPAQPYSGNTIYF
TRBV12-3/TRBV12-4	NA	TRBJ1-6	NA	TGTGCCAGCAGTTCCGGGACATCCGTCGCCTATAATTCACCCCTCCACTTT	CASSSGTSVAYNSPLHF
TRBV5-1	NA	TRBJ2-3	TRBD2	TGCGCCAGCAGCCCGAGTGCGGGGGGCACAGATACGCAGTATTTT	CASSPSAGGTDTQYF
TRBV6-1	few	TRBJ1-4	NA	TGTGCCAGACACGGGACCCGGGGTGAAAAACTGTTTTTT	CARHGTRGEKLFF
TRBV3-1	few	TRBJ2-5	TRBD2	TGTGCCAGCAGCCTAAGGGGCGCTAGCGGGAGGGAGACCCAGTACTTC	CASSLRGASGRETQYF
TRBV6-1	NA	TRBJ1-5	NA	TGTGCCAGCATTCTGCTAGGGGGGTCGAGCAATCAGCCCCAGCATTTT	CASILLGGSSNQPQHF